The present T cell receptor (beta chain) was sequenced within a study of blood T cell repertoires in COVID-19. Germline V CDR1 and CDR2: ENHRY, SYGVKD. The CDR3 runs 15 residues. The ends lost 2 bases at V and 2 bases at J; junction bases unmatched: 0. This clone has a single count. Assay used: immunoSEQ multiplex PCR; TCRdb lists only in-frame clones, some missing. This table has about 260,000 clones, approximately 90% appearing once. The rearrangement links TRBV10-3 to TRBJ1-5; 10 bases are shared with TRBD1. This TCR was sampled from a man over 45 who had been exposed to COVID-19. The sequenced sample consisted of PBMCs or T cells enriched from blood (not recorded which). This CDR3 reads CAISEGQGGNQPQHF. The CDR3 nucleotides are TGTGCCATCAGTGAGGGACAGGGGGGCAATCAGCCCCAGCATTTT.